The 10 T cell receptor beta chains reported below all come from one sample, sequenced in a study of OX40 agonist ivuxolimab in advanced cancers. Sequenced by immunoSEQ multiplex PCR; TCRdb stores in-frame clones only, minus some. The sample lists some 95,000 clones, around nine tenths seen once, with around 0.82% in the top ten. This specimen was CD4+ or CD8+ T cells sorted from blood, taken in a trial of the OX40 agonist ivuxolimab. Every receptor here comes from an adult with an advanced solid tumor such as melanoma, head and neck, liver or kidney cancer.

This clone has more than one count but fewer than ten. This sequence joins TRBV10-3 and TRBJ1-6; the match to TRBD1 covers 10 bases. With V trimmed by 6 bases and J by 7 bases, 3 bases remained unmatched. CDR1 and CDR2 (germline): ENHRY, SYGVKD. The CDR3 contains 14 residues. This CDR3 is CAIRPGQGNSPLHF. CDR3 nucleotide sequence: TGTGCCATCAGACCGGGACAGGGGAATTCACCCCTCCACTTT.

The rearrangement uses TRBV5-1 and TRBJ2-3; 12 nucleotides match TRBD2. The CDR3 spans 15 residues. Germline CDR1 is SGHRS and CDR2 is YFSETQ. The V segment lost 3 bases and the J segment 2 bases; nucleotides outside the gene matches: 1. The CDR3 loop is CASSWTSGNTDTQYF. DNA of the CDR3: TGCGCCAGCAGCTGGACTAGCGGGAACACAGATACGCAGTATTTT. Combining the CDR3 with reference TRBV5-1 and TRBJ2-3 gives the whole variable domain KAGVTQTPRYLIKTRGQQVTLSCSPISGHRSVSWYQQTPGQGLQFLFEYFSETQRNKGNFPGRFSGRQFSNSRSEMNVSTLELGDSALYLCASSWTSGNTDTQYFGPGTRLTVL.

The J gene is TRBJ2-7, the V gene TRBV7-3; D remains unclear. Germline V gives CDR1 SGHTA, CDR2 FQGTGA. The CDR3 has 13 residues. Between the trimmed V and J ends, which lost 5 bases and 0 bases, there was a span of 8 bases. CDR3 residues: CASSTAYSYEQYV. The DNA for the CDR3 is TGTGCCAGCAGCACAGCGTACTCCTACGAGCAGTACGTC.

V gene TRBV5-4 combines with J gene TRBJ2-4; 12 bases match TRBD2. Germline trimming cut 4 bases from V and 5 bases from J; bases unmatched to any gene: 4. Per the germline V gene, CDR1 is SGHNT and CDR2 is YYREEE (reference sequence). The CDR3 is 15 amino acids. The CDR3 here is CASSRTSGAQNIQYF. DNA of the CDR3: TGTGCCAGCAGCCGGACTAGCGGGGCACAAAACATTCAGTACTTC.

The chain couples TRBV2 to TRBJ1-1; 12 positions agree with TRBD1. There are 15 residues in the CDR3. Trimming took 8 bases from V and 1 from J; bases not matched to a gene: 5. Germline V gene data show CDR1 as SNHLY and CDR2 as FYNNEI. The CDR3: CASGLGQGANTEAFF. The CDR3 bases are TGTGCCAGCGGATTGGGACAGGGGGCGAACACTGAAGCTTTCTTT.

The rearrangement uses TRBV9 and TRBJ1-1; D uncertain. In germline, CDR1 is SGDLS, CDR2 YYNGEE. V lost 2 bases, J lost 7 bases, and 12 bases lay in between. The CDR3 contains 13 residues. The CDR3 loop is CASSVTPGDEAFF. In DNA, the CDR3 is TGTGCCAGCAGCGTGACCCCCGGCGATGAAGCTTTCTTT.

The chain is built from TRBV30 and TRBJ2-1; D is ambiguous. The CDR3 totals 12 residues. The germline V gene encodes CDR1 GTSNPN and CDR2 SVGIG (reference sequence). Trimming stripped 2 bases from V and 6 bases from J, with 8 bases between. CDR3 DNA: TGTGCCTGGAGTAATTTTGGCAATGAGCAGTTCTTC. Amino acids: CAWSNFGNEQFF.

Written as DNA, the CDR3 is TGCAGCGTTGTAGGGAGAGGGAGGACTGAAGCTTTCTTT. Translation gives CSVVGRGRTEAFF. This sequence joins TRBV29-1 and TRBJ1-1; D not certain. Germline V lookup: CDR1 SQVTM, CDR2 ANQGSEA. This CDR3 region has 13 residues. The germline V and J ends were trimmed by 4 bases and 5 bases, with 14 bases remaining between them.

This clone showed up just a few times. The rearrangement links TRBV6-5 to TRBJ1-2; D perhaps matches TRBD1 (5 bases). The germline gives CDR1 MNHEY, CDR2 SVGAGI. There are 12 residues in the CDR3. The V and J ends lost 5 bases and 8 bases respectively, with 12 bases between them. The DNA of the CDR3 is TGTGCCAGCAGTGGTCAGGGATTCGGCTACACCTTC. Its translation is CASSGQGFGYTF.

The V gene is TRBV11-2, the J gene TRBJ2-3; no definite D call. V was cut by 3 bases and J by 7 bases, with 11 bases left in between. The germline V gene has CDR1 SGHAT and CDR2 FQNNGV. This CDR3 is 13 amino acids long. CDR3 coding DNA: TGTGCCAGCAGCTTGGGCCGCGAGAATACGCAGTATTTT. It codes for CASSLGRENTQYF.